The T cell receptor beta chain described here comes from a study of T-cell memory formation after mild COVID-19. Trimming shortened V by 1 base and J by 7 bases, and 22 bases separated the two germline ends. The CDR3 sequence is 17 residues long. Germline V CDR1 and CDR2: MGHRA, YSYEKL. Study-wide findings and caveats: Day 15 to 85 contracting clones showed balanced CD4/CD8; day 15 to 37 expanders favored CD4+.

TCRdb re-analysed the 5' RACE reads in MiXCR, keeping a single row per CDR3 protein. The sample lists about 400,000 distinct CDR3 sequences, under 15% seen once, with roughly a fifth in the top ten. A remark on this clonotype: The antigen remains undetermined.

This chain links TRBV4-1 with TRBJ1-2; D call uncertain. The sequencing input was PBMCs or a T cell subset sorted from them (not recorded which). The TCR was taken from a man younger than 35 who had mild COVID-19 (a few samples of this study predate the infection). Cell type and time point are not known. The CDR3 sequence is CASSQVGTGPRLLGYTF. The CDR3 bases are TGCGCCAGCAGCCAAGTTGGAACTGGCCCAAGGCTTCTTGGCTACACCTTC.